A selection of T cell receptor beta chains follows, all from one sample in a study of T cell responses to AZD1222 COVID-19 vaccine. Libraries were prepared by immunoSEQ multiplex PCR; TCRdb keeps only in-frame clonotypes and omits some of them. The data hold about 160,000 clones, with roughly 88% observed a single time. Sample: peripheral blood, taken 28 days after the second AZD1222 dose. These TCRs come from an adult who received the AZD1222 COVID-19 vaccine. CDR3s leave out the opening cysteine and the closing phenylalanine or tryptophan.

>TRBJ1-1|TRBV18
ASSPPRFTEAF
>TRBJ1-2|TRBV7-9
ASSLRSGQTFYT
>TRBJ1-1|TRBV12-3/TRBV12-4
ASSWTGNTEAF
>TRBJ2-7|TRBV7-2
ASSYIETEKRRY
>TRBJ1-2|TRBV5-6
ASSRDRAGGYT
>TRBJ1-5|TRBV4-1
ASSQIGWRNQPQH
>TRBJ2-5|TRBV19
ASSIDRGTQQETQY
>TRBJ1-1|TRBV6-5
ASSTPGPEAF
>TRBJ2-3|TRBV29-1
SVVEGYTDTQY
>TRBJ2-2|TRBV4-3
ASSQGEGTGELF
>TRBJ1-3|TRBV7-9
ASSAGLNTIY
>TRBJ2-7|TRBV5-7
ASSPRDRPNEQY
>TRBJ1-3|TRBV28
ASSSSGTGGNTIY
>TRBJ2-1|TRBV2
ASRRTESIYNEQF